This TCR beta chain was sequenced for a study of shared clonotypes between healthy human individuals (dated by TCRdb to about 2020). For context, the study as a whole: Three men and two women, aged 18 to 49 years, made up the cohort. To estimate repertoire size and how much clonotype sharing occurs between individuals, the study deeply sequenced the blood TCR repertoires of five or six healthy adults. Different laboratories and diverse techniques were used to prepare libraries and sequence TCR repertoires, to increase sequencing depth and limit assay-specific biases. Per donor, leukapheresis produced somewhere between about 0.94 and 9.5 billion PBMCs. For each donor, CD4 naive and CD4 memory were each run on three plates, CD8 naive on two plates, and CD8 memory on one plate.

Using the deep immunoSEQ assay, TCR CDR3 regions were amplified from genomic DNA by multiplex PCR. Genomic DNA extracted from each cell subset was distributed evenly over all wells of several immunoSEQ 96-well plates, and each plate served as one replicate. Each replicate PCR for sorted subsets received roughly 0.2 ug genomic DNA, equal to roughly 30,000 T cell genomes. Purified libraries were quantified with a Qubit 3.0 fluorometer, sized on a Bioanalyzer 2100, and re-quantified with the KAPA Library Quantification kit. A separate single-read 150-cycle Illumina NextSeq 550 flow cell was used to sequence each immunoSEQ 96-well plate. In the source study's methods: The immunoSEQ output contained only junctional sequences without quality scores, so filtering could not match that applied to full-length reads. Sequences were annotated with PyIR, a Python wrapper for IgBLAST v1.9, and V/J genes and CDR3 were assigned using IMGT germline references. Reads were removed for weak V/J assignments (E-value above 1e-6), missing CDR3, stop codons, out-of-frame junctions, or ambiguous translated residues. A V3J clonotype was defined by an identical inferred V gene, J gene, and CDR3 amino acid sequence. Percentage overlap between repertoires was computed as shared unique clonotypes divided by the size of the smaller repertoire. Richness of each repertoire was evaluated using RTK rarefaction, the Chao1 estimator, and Recon v2.1 estimates of unobserved clonotypes. For all TCRbeta clonotypes obtained by the gDNA method from several donors, generation probabilities were computed with OLGA. TCRdb provides this immuneACCESS table in a form limited to in-frame rearrangements. Some clones are lacking; in checked studies, under half of them reflect an unresolved V gene, and why the rest are absent is not known. Clone size and the V and J calls come from that table; the DNA yielded D and trimming. The sample yields about 2.4 million clones; roughly 93% were counted once. 0.36% of the sample goes to the ten largest clones.

On the study overall, not on this receptor specifically: Pairwise subsampling led to the expectation that sequencing depth would affect the degree of clonotype sharing among donors. Clonotypes shared by all four sorted-subset donors showed higher generation probabilities than non-shared clonotypes. Naive subsets generally had larger estimated clonotype richness than memory subsets did. Incomplete sequencing was indicated by rarefaction of sorted-subset datasets, despite the large sequencing depth. Only blood was sampled, and tissue TCR repertoires likely differ from those in blood. The genetic and exposure-history diversity represented was limited by the small number of donors. When a few donors were compared, the shared fraction of clonotypes was roughly 4.8% for naive CD4, around 4% for naive CD8, 2.3% for memory CD4, and around 0.4% for memory CD8.

The CDR3 spans 10 residues, counting both ends. Sequences SGHDN (CDR1) and FVKESK (CDR2) are obtained from the germline V gene. Donors were healthy HIV-negative adults with no recently reported acute infections or vaccinations. Every donor was a Caucasian adult living in Nashville, Tennessee, USA. Magnetic negative selection was used to enrich CD4+ T cells, after which naive cells were positively selected on CD45RA and the negative fraction became the memory subset. Blood was collected by leukapheresis, and PBMCs were isolated by Ficoll-Histopaque density gradient centrifugation and then cryopreserved in liquid nitrogen vapor phase. Analytical flow cytometry was used to check the purity and quantity of each magnetically sorted T cell population. Genomic DNA was isolated from every sorted fraction and measured by UV absorbance on a Nanodrop 2000c. A note on this clone: Its antigen is still unknown. A read error is likely, as this CDR3 ends without the conserved phenylalanine or tryptophan. The DNA is omitted, as the CDR3 cannot be located on it reliably, and the CDR3 follows TCRdb's listing.

The rearranged chain carries TRBV14 and TRBJ2-7. The source is a man younger than 35 in good health. Some clones in this sample may be carry-over from other donors' samples. The specimen sequenced was naive CD4+ T cells from PBMCs. The cell subset or site label corresponds to: CD45RA+ positively selected. The CDR3 has the sequence CASSQYPGHG.